This T cell receptor (beta chain) is from a study of cytomegalovirus exposure and HLA in healthy donors (TCRdb year 2017). About the study as a whole: A later analysis indicated that the 120 or so validation repertoires were generated on the platform also employed for the roughly 730 repertoires of the first cohort. In addition to the first cohort of 666 subjects, a separate validation cohort of 130 or so different subjects was used. The study aimed to test whether signatures of past pathogen exposure could be identified by cataloging public T cell receptors. The study combined high-throughput TCR immunosequencing, statistical association of individual TCRs with disease status, and machine learning to predict cytomegalovirus infection status. What the authors observed across the whole study: In both the original and validation cohorts, the classifier was reported to diagnose cytomegalovirus status with high specificity and sensitivity. The study listed 150 to 200 TCR beta chains as associated with cytomegalovirus. A later analysis lacked HLA typing for the validation cohort, so it scored co-occurrence in that cohort across all 120 repertoires. Most TCR sequences were observed very rarely across donors, whereas some public TCRs were present in many individuals. A later analysis found that TCRs clustered in the first cohort also tended to co-occur in the approximately 120 validation repertoires, with 90% to 95% of cluster scores above 0. A few of the identified cytomegalovirus-associated TCR beta chains were confirmed in vitro to be specific for cytomegalovirus antigens. According to the authors, the approach could potentially be generalized to other disease states and immunological phenotypes.

As concerns this clone: Its target antigen remains unknown. No quality values exist for individual bases; no much larger clone is one base distant.

The CDR3, from cysteine to phenylalanine, totals 17 residues. Only the CDR3 part of the read is kept: 51 bases, read in frame from the first base. The V and J ends are trimmed by 7 bases and 1 base, leaving 23 bases between them. For CDR1 and CDR2, the germline V gene (reference sequence) lists MNHEY and SMNVEV. The receptor library was made with the immunoSEQ multiplex PCR assay. The paper's processing steps were these. A statistical classification framework was built to diagnose cytomegalovirus status from the catalog of TCR beta chain sequences. TCRdb stores this immuneACCESS table with in-frame sequences only. Part of the clones is absent; in the studies checked, under half of the shortfall reflects unresolved V genes, and no reason is known for the rest. The V and J calls and the clone size are those of that table, but D and trimming were determined from the DNA. A total of some 350,000 clones appear in this sample, about nine tenths of them only once. The leading ten clones occupy more than 0.9% of the sample.

Donors formed part of the validation cohort, which comprised approximately 130 subjects and was distinct from the first cohort of several hundred subjects. The chain is assembled from TRBV27 and TRBJ2-7; the D gene is perhaps TRBD1, on 7 matching bases. The specimen sequenced was PBMCs. This clonotype originated in a woman in her twenties or thirties in good health and CMV-seropositive. The bases are TGTGCCAGCAACCCCCTAGCGACGAACAGGGGTTCCTACGAGCAGTACTTC. This is translated as CASNPLATNRGSYEQYF.